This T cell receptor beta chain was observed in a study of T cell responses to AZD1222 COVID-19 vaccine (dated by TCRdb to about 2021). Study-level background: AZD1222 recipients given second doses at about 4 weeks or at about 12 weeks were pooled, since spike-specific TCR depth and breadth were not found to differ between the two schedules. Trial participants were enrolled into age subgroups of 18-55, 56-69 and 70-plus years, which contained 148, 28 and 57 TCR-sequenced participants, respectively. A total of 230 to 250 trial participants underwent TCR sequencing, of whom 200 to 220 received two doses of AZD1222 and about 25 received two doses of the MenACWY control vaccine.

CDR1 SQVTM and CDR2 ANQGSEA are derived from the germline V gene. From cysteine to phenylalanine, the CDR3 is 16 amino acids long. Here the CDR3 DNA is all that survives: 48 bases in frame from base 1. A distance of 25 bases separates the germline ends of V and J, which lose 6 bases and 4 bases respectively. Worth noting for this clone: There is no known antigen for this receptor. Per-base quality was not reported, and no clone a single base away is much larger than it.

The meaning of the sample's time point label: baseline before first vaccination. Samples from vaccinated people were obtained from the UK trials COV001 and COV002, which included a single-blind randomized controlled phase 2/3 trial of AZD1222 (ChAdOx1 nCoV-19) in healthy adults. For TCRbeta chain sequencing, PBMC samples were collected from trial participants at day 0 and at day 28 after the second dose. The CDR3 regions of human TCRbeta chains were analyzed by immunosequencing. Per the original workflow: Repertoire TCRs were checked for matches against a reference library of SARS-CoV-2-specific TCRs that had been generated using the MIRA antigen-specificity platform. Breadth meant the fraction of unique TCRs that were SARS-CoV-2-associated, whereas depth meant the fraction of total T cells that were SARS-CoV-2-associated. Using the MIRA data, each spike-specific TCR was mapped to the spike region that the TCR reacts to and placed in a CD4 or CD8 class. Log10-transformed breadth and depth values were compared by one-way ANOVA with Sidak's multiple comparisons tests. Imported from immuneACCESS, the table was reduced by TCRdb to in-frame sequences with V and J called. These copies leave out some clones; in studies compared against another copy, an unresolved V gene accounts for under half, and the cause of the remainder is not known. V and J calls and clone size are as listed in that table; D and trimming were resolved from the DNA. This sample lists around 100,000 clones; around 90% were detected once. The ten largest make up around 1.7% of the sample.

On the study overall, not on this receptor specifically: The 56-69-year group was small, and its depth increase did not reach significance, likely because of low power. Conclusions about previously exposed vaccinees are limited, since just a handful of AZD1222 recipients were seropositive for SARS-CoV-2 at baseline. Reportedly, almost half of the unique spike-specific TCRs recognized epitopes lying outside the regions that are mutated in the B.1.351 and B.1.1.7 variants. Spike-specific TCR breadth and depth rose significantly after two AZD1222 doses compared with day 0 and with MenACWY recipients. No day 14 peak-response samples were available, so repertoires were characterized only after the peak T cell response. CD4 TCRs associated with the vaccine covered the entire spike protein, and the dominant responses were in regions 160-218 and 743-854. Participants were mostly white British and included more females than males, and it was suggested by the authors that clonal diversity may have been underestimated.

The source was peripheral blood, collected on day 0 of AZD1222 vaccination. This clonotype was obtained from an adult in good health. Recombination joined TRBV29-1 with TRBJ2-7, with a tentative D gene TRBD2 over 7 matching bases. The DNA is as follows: TGCAGCGTCGGCGTTTGGGGGGGCCGCCCGGAGTACGAGCAGTACTTC. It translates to CSVGVWGGRPEYEQYF.